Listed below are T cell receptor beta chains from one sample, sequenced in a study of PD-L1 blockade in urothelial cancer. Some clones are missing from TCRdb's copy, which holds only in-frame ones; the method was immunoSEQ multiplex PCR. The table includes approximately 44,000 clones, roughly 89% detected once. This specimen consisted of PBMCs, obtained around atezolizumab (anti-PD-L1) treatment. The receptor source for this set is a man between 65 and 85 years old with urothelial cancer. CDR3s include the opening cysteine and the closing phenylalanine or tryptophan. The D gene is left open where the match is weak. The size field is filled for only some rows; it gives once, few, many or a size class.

CDR3: CASSLGRGQETQYF
DNA: TGTGCCAGCAGCTTAGGTCGGGGTCAAGAGACCCAGTACTTC
D: .
J: TRBJ2-5
V: TRBV7-6
size: .

CDR3: CASGTAFFSYNEQFF
DNA: TGTGCCAGTGGGACAGCCTTTTTCTCCTACAATGAGCAGTTCTTC
D: .
J: TRBJ2-1
V: TRBV21-1
size: .

CDR3: CASSLGGADEKLFF
DNA: TGTGCCAGTTCTCTCGGGGGGGCTGATGAAAAACTGTTTTTT
D: .
J: TRBJ1-4
V: TRBV10-3
size: .

CDR3: CASDRADRGLAGYTF
DNA: TGTGCCAGCGATAGAGCCGACAGGGGGCTGGCTGGCTACACCTTC
D: TRBD1
J: TRBJ1-2
V: TRBV6-1
size: .

CDR3: CASSLWGGSTDTQYF
DNA: TGCGCCAGCAGCTTGTGGGGCGGTAGCACAGATACGCAGTATTTT
D: .
J: TRBJ2-3
V: TRBV5-1
size: few

CDR3: CASSRREPLNYGYTF
DNA: TGTGCCAGCAGCCGTAGGGAGCCCCTGAACTATGGCTACACCTTC
D: .
J: TRBJ1-2
V: TRBV4-2
size: .

CDR3: CASTSDSYNEQFF
DNA: TGTGCCTCCACTAGCGACTCCTACAATGAGCAGTTCTTC
D: TRBD2
J: TRBJ2-1
V: TRBV6-9
size: .

CDR3: CASSQVVAGVGEQYF
DNA: TGCGCCAGCAGCCAAGTGGTAGCGGGAGTAGGCGAGCAGTACTTC
D: TRBD2
J: TRBJ2-7
V: TRBV4-1
size: .

CDR3: CASSFDAGAGQPQHF
DNA: TGCGCCAGCAGCTTCGACGCAGGGGCTGGTCAGCCCCAGCATTTT
D: .
J: TRBJ1-5
V: TRBV5-1
size: .

CDR3: CASSLRLDNTGELFF
DNA: TGTGCCAGCAGCTTAAGACTAGATAATACCGGGGAGCTGTTTTTT
D: .
J: TRBJ2-2
V: TRBV11-2
size: .